The 2 T cell receptor beta chains given below trace back to one sample, sequenced in a study of beta chain features in type 1 diabetes. Findings and limits, study-wide: Type 1 diabetes patients had moderately but significantly shorter TCRB CDR3s in all four CD4+ subsets.

These receptors lack a known antigen. Expressed TCRB transcripts were sequenced, since all the RNA that had been isolated was reverse transcribed. The repertoire was sequenced with immunoSEQ multiplex PCR; TCRdb's copy has only in-frame clones and lacks some. The data hold over 200,000 clones, with about a tenth observed a single time. Specimen: naive CD4+ T cells from blood. These receptors originate from a man younger than 40 with type 1 diabetes.

The chain carries TRBV5-4 and TRBJ1-3, with no clear D. The V gene's germline CDR1 is SGHNT and CDR2 YYREEE (reference sequence). This CDR3 is 15 amino acids long. V lost 1 base, J lost 2 bases, and 10 bases lay in between. CDR3 region: CASSLSADPGNTIYF. The CDR3 DNA reads TGTGCCAGCAGCTTGTCCGCGGATCCTGGAAACACCATATATTTT.

The V call is TRBV7-2, the J call TRBJ2-5, with 8 bases matching TRBD1. This CDR3 has 14 residues. Germline CDR1 reads SGHTA; CDR2 reads FQGNSA. The V and J ends lost 4 bases and 4 bases, in that order; junction bases with no gene match: 5. CDR3 in DNA: TGTGCCAGCAGCTCGCAACAGGGGGTAGAGACCCAGTACTTC. Protein product: CASSSQQGVETQYF.